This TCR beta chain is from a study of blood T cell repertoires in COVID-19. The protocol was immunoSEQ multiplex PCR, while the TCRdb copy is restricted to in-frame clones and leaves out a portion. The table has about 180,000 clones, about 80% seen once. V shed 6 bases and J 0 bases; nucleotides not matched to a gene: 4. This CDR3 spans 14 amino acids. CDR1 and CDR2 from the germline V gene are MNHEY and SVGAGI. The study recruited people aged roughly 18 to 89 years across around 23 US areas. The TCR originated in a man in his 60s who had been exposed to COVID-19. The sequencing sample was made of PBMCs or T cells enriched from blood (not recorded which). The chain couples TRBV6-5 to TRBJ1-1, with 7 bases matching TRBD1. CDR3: CASRRTGVNTEAFF. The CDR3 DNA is TGTGCCAGCAGGCGGACAGGAGTGAACACTGAAGCTTTCTTT.